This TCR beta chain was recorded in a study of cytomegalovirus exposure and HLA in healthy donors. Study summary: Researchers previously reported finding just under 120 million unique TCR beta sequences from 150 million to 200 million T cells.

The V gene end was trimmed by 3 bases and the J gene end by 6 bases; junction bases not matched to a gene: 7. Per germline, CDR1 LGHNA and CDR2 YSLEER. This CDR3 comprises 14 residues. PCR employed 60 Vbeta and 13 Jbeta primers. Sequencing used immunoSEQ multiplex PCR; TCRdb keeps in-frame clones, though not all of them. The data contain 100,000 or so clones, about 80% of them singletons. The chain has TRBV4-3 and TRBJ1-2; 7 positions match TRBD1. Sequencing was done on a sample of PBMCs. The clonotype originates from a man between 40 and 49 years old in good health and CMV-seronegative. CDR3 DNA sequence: TGCGCCAGCAGCCACCAGGGGGTAATTAATGGCTACACCTTC. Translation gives CASSHQGVINGYTF.